A selection of T cell receptor beta chains follows, all from one sample in a study of T cell responses to AZD1222 COVID-19 vaccine. Repertoires were generated with immunoSEQ multiplex PCR, while TCRdb's copy carries only in-frame clones and drops some. The sample records approximately 84,000 clones, approximately 85% being singletons. The sample was peripheral blood, taken 28 days after the second AZD1222 dose. These receptors were taken from an adult who received the AZD1222 COVID-19 vaccine. The CDR3 runs from the conserved cysteine through the conserved F or W. The D gene is left open where the match is weak. Clone sizes are given selectively: once, few, many, or a class where the clone is expanded.

>TRBV28|TRBJ2-7|-|TRBD1|15
TGTGCCAGCACCTTATCGGGACAGGGGGCCTCCGAGCAGTACTTC
CASTLSGQGASEQYF
>TRBV6-5|TRBJ1-1|-|TRBD1|15
TGTGCCAGCAGCCAGACAGGGCTATTGAACACTGAAGCTTTCTTT
CASSQTGLLNTEAFF
>TRBV7-9|TRBJ1-4|once|-|14
TGTGCCAGCAGCTTACAGGGTAGGACTGAAAAACTGTTTTTT
CASSLQGRTEKLFF
>TRBV24-1|TRBJ1-2|-|-|14
TGTGCCACCAGTGATCCCAGCAGGGTTGACGGCTACACCTTC
CATSDPSRVDGYTF
>TRBV28|TRBJ2-2|-|-|16
TGTGCCAGCAGATTTTCGCCGACGAAGGACAGCGGGGAGCTGTTTTTT
CASRFSPTKDSGELFF
>TRBV3-1/TRBV3-2|TRBJ2-7|-|TRBD2|15
TGTGCCAGCAGCCAAGACTCTAGCGGGGCCCACGAGCAGTACTTC
CASSQDSSGAHEQYF
>TRBV18|TRBJ1-4|-|TRBD1|17
TGTGCCAGCTCTCGGACAGGGGGAGCTGGAAGTGGGGAAAAACTGTTTTTT
CASSRTGGAGSGEKLFF
>TRBV3-1/TRBV3-2|TRBJ1-4|once|-|13
TGTGCCAGCAGCCAAGGTACAGTCGAAAAACTGTTTTTT
CASSQGTVEKLFF
>TRBV4-2|TRBJ2-7|-|TRBD1|15
TGTGCCAGCAGCCACGCGGGACAGGGGGCTAACGAGCAGTACTTC
CASSHAGQGANEQYF
>TRBV6-5|TRBJ2-3|-|TRBD2|14
TGTGCCAGCAGTAATCCGGGGGGGGCAGATACGCAGTATTTT
CASSNPGGADTQYF
>TRBV12-3/TRBV12-4|TRBJ2-7|-|-|12
TGTGCCAGCAGTTTTAAGGGGTACGAGCAGTACTTC
CASSFKGYEQYF
>TRBV16|TRBJ2-1|-|TRBD1|14
TGTGCCAGCAGCCTCTACAGGGGGCCCAATGAGCAGTTCTTC
CASSLYRGPNEQFF
>TRBV11-3|TRBJ2-1|-|-|12
TGTGCCAGCAGCTTATCCATCAATGAGCAGTTCTTC
CASSLSINEQFF
>TRBV27|TRBJ1-1|-|-|13
TGTGCCAGCAGTCGTCCCCCGTACACTGAAGCTTTCTTT
CASSRPPYTEAFF
>TRBV7-9|TRBJ2-5|few|TRBD2|15
TGTGCCAGCAGCCCCTTAGCGGGGGGGGCAGAGACCCAGTACTTC
CASSPLAGGAETQYF
>TRBV6-5|TRBJ2-7|-|-|13
TGTGCCAGCAGTTTCCGGGACAACTACGAGCAGTACTTC
CASSFRDNYEQYF
>TRBV11-3|TRBJ2-3|-|-|15
TGTGCCAGCAGCTTAGGACAGGAGGGCTTCGATACGCAGTATTTT
CASSLGQEGFDTQYF
>TRBV2|TRBJ2-2|-|-|13
TGTGCCAGCAGTGAAAAGGACAGCGGGGAGCTGTTTTTT
CASSEKDSGELFF
>TRBV30|TRBJ1-3|few|-|14
TGTGCCTGGACCCCGCCCTGGGGGGGAAACACCATATATTTT
CAWTPPWGGNTIYF
>TRBV19|TRBJ1-2|-|-|15
TGTGCCAGTAGTATAAACGGGATGGGGTTTCGAGGCTACACCTTC
CASSINGMGFRGYTF
>TRBV27|TRBJ2-7|few|TRBD1|14
TGTGCCAGCAAGGAGGGACAGGGGGCCTACGAGCAGTACTTC
CASKEGQGAYEQYF
>TRBV9|TRBJ2-5|-|-|13
TGTGCCAGCAGCGGATCCCCGGTTGAGACCCAGTACTTC
CASSGSPVETQYF
>TRBV10-1|TRBJ1-5|-|TRBD1|19
TGCGCCAGCAGTGAGTCCGGGACAGGGAATCGGATAAGCAATCAGCCCCAGCATTTT
CASSESGTGNRISNQPQHF
>TRBV18|TRBJ2-7|few|TRBD2|16
TGTGCCAGCTCCCCACGGCGGGGGGGCATGGTCAACGAGCAGTACTTC
CASSPRRGGMVNEQYF
>TRBV6-5|TRBJ1-1|-|-|16
TGTGCCAGCAGTTACTCCGAGGAGAAGATGAACACTGAAGCTTTCTTT
CASSYSEEKMNTEAFF
>TRBV5-1|TRBJ2-1|-|-|15
TGCGCCAGCAGCTTGGCCGCAGGGGCCGTGAATGAGCAGTTCTTC
CASSLAAGAVNEQFF
>TRBV5-1|TRBJ1-5|-|-|11
TGCGCCAGCACCCCGCATCAGCCCCAGCATTTT
CASTPHQPQHF
>TRBV18|TRBJ1-6|-|TRBD1|14
TGTGCCAGCTCAGCGACAGGGGTCGACTCACCCCTCCACTTT
CASSATGVDSPLHF
>TRBV28|TRBJ2-7|-|-|14
TGTGCCAGCAACTCTATTAGCAGATCGCTTGAGCAGTACTTC
CASNSISRSLEQYF
>TRBV3-1/TRBV3-2|TRBJ2-7|-|-|15
TGTGCCAGCAGCCAAGATTGGGCCAGCAACCACGAGCAGTACTTC
CASSQDWASNHEQYF
>TRBV24-1|TRBJ2-1|-|-|16
TGTGCCACCAGTGATTTTGGGGGGTCCTCCTACAATGAGCAGTTCTTC
CATSDFGGSSYNEQFF
>TRBV28|TRBJ1-2|-|-|15
TGTGCCAGCAGTTCCCCCAGGGCTTTTGGTTATGGCTACACCTTC
CASSSPRAFGYGYTF
>TRBV11-2|TRBJ2-5|once|-|15
TGTGCCAGCAGCTTAGGTCGCAGGGCAGAAGAGACCCAGTACTTC
CASSLGRRAEETQYF
>TRBV10-2|TRBJ2-7|-|-|13
TGCGCCAGCAGTGTACAGGGATCCTTGGAGCAGTACTTC
CASSVQGSLEQYF
>TRBV28|TRBJ1-4|-|-|15
TGTGCCAGCAGTTTATCGGGGGTCCTTAATGAAAAACTGTTTTTT
CASSLSGVLNEKLFF
>TRBV7-7|TRBJ2-2|-|-|14
TGTGCTAGCAGCTCGGAGGGGATCACCGGGGAGCTGTTTTTT
CASSSEGITGELFF
>TRBV5-1|TRBJ2-7|-|-|16
TGCGCCAGCAGCCTCGACAGACTGTCCAATGGCTACGAGCAGTACTTC
CASSLDRLSNGYEQYF